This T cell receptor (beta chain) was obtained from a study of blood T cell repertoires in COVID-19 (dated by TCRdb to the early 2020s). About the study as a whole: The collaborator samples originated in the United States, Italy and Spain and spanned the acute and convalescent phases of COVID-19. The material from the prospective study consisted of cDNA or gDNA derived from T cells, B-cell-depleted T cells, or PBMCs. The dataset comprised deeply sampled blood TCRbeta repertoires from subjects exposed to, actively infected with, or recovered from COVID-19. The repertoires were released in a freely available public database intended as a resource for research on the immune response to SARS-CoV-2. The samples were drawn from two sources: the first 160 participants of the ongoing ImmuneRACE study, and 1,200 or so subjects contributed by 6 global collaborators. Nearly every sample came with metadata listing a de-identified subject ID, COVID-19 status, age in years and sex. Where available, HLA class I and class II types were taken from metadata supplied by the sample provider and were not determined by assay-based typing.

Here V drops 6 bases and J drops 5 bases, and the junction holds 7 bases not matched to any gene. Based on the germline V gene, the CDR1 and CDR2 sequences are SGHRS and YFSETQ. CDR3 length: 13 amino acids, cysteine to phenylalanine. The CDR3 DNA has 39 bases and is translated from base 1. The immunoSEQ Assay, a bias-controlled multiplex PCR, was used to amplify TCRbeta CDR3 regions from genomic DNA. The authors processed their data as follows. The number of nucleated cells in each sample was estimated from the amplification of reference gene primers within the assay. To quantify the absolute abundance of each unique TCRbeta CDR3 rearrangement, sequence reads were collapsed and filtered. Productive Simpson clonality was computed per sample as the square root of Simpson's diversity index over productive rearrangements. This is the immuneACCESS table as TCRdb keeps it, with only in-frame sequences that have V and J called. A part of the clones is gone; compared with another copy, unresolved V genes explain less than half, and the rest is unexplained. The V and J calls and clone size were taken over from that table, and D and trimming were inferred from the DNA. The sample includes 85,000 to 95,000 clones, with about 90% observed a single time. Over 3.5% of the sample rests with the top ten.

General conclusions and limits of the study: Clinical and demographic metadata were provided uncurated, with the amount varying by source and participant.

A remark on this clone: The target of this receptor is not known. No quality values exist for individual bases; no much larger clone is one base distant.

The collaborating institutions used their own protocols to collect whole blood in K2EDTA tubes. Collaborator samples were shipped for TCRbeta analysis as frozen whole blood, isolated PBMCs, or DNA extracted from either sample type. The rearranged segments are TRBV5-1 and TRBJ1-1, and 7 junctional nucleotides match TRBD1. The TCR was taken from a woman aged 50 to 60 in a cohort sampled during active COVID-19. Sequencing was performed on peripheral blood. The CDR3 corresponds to CASTRQGSTEAFF. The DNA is TGCGCCAGCACCAGACAGGGATCAACTGAAGCTTTCTTT.